These 18 T cell receptor beta chains were all obtained from the same sample, sequenced in a study of Graves' ophthalmopathy and Graves' hyperthyroidism. Amplification of TCR beta CDR3 regions used RNA transcripts. First-round RT-PCR relied on HTBI primers, and a second-round multiplex PCR came next. TCRdb called the multiplex PCR reads again in MiXCR, with one record for every CDR3 protein. The data hold 150,000 or so distinct CDR3 sequences, with 35% to 50% observed a single time. The sequenced sample was peripheral blood. The receptors derive from a man aged 25-45 years with Graves' ophthalmopathy.

This clonotype was observed at least ten times. The chain recombines TRBV30 with TRBJ1-1; D unclear. This CDR3 region has 12 residues. V lost 1 base to trimming and J lost 5 bases, with 8 bases between them. Germline V gene sequence: CDR1 GTSNPN, CDR2 SVGIG (reference sequence). The CDR3 sequence is CAWSAMSTEAFF. CDR3 DNA sequence: TGTGCCTGGAGTGCAATGAGTACTGAAGCTTTCTTT.

The V gene is TRBV7-2, the J gene TRBJ2-7; weak D call: TRBD2 (5 bases). V lost 2 bases, J lost 1 base, and 9 bases lay in between. The CDR3 sequence is 14 residues long. Germline CDR1 reads SGHTA; CDR2 reads FQGNSA. Here the CDR3 DNA reads TGTGCCAGCAGCTTAATGGGGAGATCCTACGAGCAGTACTTC. Amino acid sequence: CASSLMGRSYEQYF.

This clonotype was detected only a few times. The chain recombines TRBV12-3 or TRBV12-4 with TRBJ2-2, with TRBD1 matching 10 bases. The CDR3 is made up of 14 amino acids. V gave up 7 bases and J gave up 7 bases; unmatched junction bases: 6. CDR3 protein: CASTGTGEVGELFF. The CDR3 DNA reads as TGTGCCAGCACCGGGACAGGGGAGGTCGGGGAGCTGTTTTTT.

V usage is TRBV12-3 or TRBV12-4 and J usage is TRBJ2-5; possibly TRBD2 for D (5 bases). The V gene lost 5 bases and the J gene lost 1 base, with 14 bases spanning the gap. The CDR3 contains 15 residues. In DNA, the CDR3 is TGTGCCAGCAGTCCCCGCGGGTGGAGCCAAGAGACCCAGTACTTC. This sequence encodes CASSPRGWSQETQYF.

This clonotype was seen ten or more times. The J gene is TRBJ2-7, the V gene TRBV24-1; the match to TRBD1 covers 9 bases. The CDR3 has 15 amino acids. The germline V gene encodes CDR1 KGHDR and CDR2 SFDVKD. Trimming removed 4 bases from V and 3 bases from J; junction bases left unmatched: 6. CDR3 DNA sequence: TGTGCCACCAGTGACCCCGGGACAGGGATCTACGAGCAGTACTTC. Amino acids: CATSDPGTGIYEQYF.

V is TRBV2 and J is TRBJ1-1; weak D call: TRBD1 (5 bases). This CDR3 is 16 amino acids long. Trimming stripped 3 bases from V and 4 bases from J, with 18 bases between. Germline loops: CDR1 SNHLY, CDR2 FYNNEI. CDR3 region: CASSDGRRGWGTEAFF. For the CDR3, the DNA is TGTGCCAGCAGTGATGGTCGGAGGGGCTGGGGCACTGAAGCTTTCTTT. Complete variable domain (other parts from reference TRBV2 and TRBJ1-1): EPEVTQTPSHQVTQMGQEVILRCVPISNHLYFYWYRQILGQKVEFLVSFYNNEISEKSEIFDDQFSVERPDGSNFTLKIRSTKLEDSAMYFCASSDGRRGWGTEAFFGQGTRLTVV.

CDR3 loop: CASRQGRASPYEQYF. The CDR3, as DNA: TGTGCCAGCCGGCAGGGCAGGGCCTCCCCCTACGAGCAGTACTTC. This chain uses TRBV7-8 with TRBJ2-7, with D tentatively TRBD1 (5 bases). This CDR3 contains 15 residues. Germline V gene sequence: CDR1 SGHVS, CDR2 FQNEAQ. V was shortened by 8 bases and J by 2 bases, with 19 bases between the two germline ends.

This clonotype appeared many times. This sequence joins TRBV12-3 or TRBV12-4 and TRBJ2-5; TRBD1 might be the D (5 bases). This CDR3 comprises 15 residues. Deletions cut 5 bases from V and 5 bases from J, with 18 bases between. The CDR3 sequence is CASSPRIGVLETQYF. CDR3 sequence (DNA): TGTGCCAGCAGTCCCCGGATAGGGGTGCTGGAGACCCAGTACTTC.

The chain links TRBV19 to TRBJ1-5; no clear D. Trimming took off 3 bases at V and 5 bases at J, with 5 bases between the two ends. Germline CDR1 and CDR2: LNHDA and SQIVND (reference sequence). The CDR3 is 12 residues long. CDR3 sequence: CASSIQDQPQHF. Written as DNA, the CDR3 is TGTGCCAGTAGTATTCAAGATCAGCCCCAGCATTTT.

The CDR3 DNA reads as TGTGCCAGCAGCATCCAGACCACCGGGGAGCTGTTTTTT. Its translation: CASSIQTTGELFF. J is TRBJ2-2 and V is TRBV7-3; D unclear. Per germline, CDR1 SGHTA and CDR2 FQGTGA. The CDR3 has 13 amino acids. V was clipped by 5 bases and J by 4 bases, with 8 bases between them.

This clonotype occurred a few times. The chain has TRBV6-1 and TRBJ1-1; D ambiguous. Trimming stripped 5 bases from V and 0 bases from J, with 10 bases between. Germline CDR1 reads MNHNS; CDR2 reads SASEGT. The CDR3 has 14 amino acids. CDR3 in amino acids: CASSTSDMNTEAFF. The CDR3 nucleotides are TGTGCCAGCAGTACGAGCGATATGAACACTGAAGCTTTCTTT.

The chain recombines TRBV28 with TRBJ1-2; no clear D. The V and J ends lost 5 bases and 7 bases respectively, with 11 bases between them. CDR1 is MDHEN, CDR2 SYDVKM, per germline. This CDR3 contains 12 residues. CDR3 protein: CASSGLKRGYTF. The CDR3 DNA reads TGTGCCAGCAGTGGTTTGAAGCGTGGCTACACCTTC.

Many counts were recorded for this clonotype. This chain uses TRBV11-2 with TRBJ2-4; D may be TRBD1 (5 bases). The CDR3 is 14 amino acids. V was cut by 1 base and J by 5 bases, with 9 bases left in between. CDR1 and CDR2 from the germline V gene are SGHAT and FQNNGV. The CDR3 DNA reads as TGTGCCAGCAGCTTAGTAGGGGCCCAAAACATTCAGTACTTC. It specifies CASSLVGAQNIQYF.

This sequence joins TRBV28 and TRBJ2-5, with a weak D call TRBD1 (6 bases). Looked up from germline, CDR1 is MDHEN and CDR2 is SYDVKM. V lost 6 bases and J 5 bases, leaving 31 bases between the germline ends. The CDR3 is made up of 19 amino acids. The chain's CDR3 is CASRARGDTTSPWNETQYF. The CDR3 nucleotides read TGTGCCAGCAGGGCTCGAGGGGACACGACCTCTCCATGGAATGAGACCCAGTACTTC.

This clonotype occurred many times. The genes are TRBV6-1 and TRBJ2-2; D may be TRBD2 (6 bases). Between the trimmed V and J ends, which lost 10 bases and 5 bases, there was a span of 17 bases. There are 14 residues in the CDR3. Germline CDR1 MNHNS, CDR2 SASEGT. CDR3 loop: CATWAGFITGELFF. CDR3 DNA sequence: TGTGCCACTTGGGCGGGATTTATAACCGGGGAGCTGTTTTTT.

There are many counts of this clonotype. This rearrangement joins TRBV19 to TRBJ1-2; D unresolved. The V end was cut by 5 bases, the J end by 6 bases, with 16 bases between. CDR1 and CDR2 from the germline V gene are LNHDA and SQIVND (reference sequence). CDR3 length: 14 residues. The CDR3 DNA is TGTGCCAGTAGTCTTTGGAGGGCCACAGATGGCTACACCTTC. Amino acids: CASSLWRATDGYTF.

V and J are TRBV2 and TRBJ1-6; D might be TRBD1 (5 bases). There are 18 residues in the CDR3. In germline, CDR1 is SNHLY, CDR2 FYNNEI. The ends were cut back, 2 bases at V and 0 bases at J, with 14 bases in the middle. This chain's CDR3 is CASSERTGRSSYNSPLHF. The CDR3, as DNA: TGTGCCAGCAGTGAAAGAACAGGAAGAAGCTCCTATAATTCACCCCTCCACTTT.

This clonotype has a count of ten or more. The chain uses TRBV6-2 or TRBV6-3 and TRBJ2-7, with TRBD2 identical over 8 bases. Germline V gene sequence: CDR1 MNHEY, CDR2 SVGEGT. The CDR3 runs 13 residues. V lost 10 bases to trimming and J lost 2 bases; unmatched junction nucleotides: 7. CDR3 bases: TGTGCCACAACTAGCGGCCTAACCTACGAGCAGTACTTC. Its translation is CATTSGLTYEQYF.